The rows below give T cell receptor beta chains drawn from one sample of a study of cytomegalovirus exposure and HLA in healthy donors. Method: immunoSEQ multiplex PCR; TCRdb's copy keeps in-frame clones and lacks some. This sample has nearly 300,000 clones, with 80% to 90% found just once. Sequencing was done on a sample of PBMCs. The receptor set was obtained from a man aged 35-49 years in good health and CMV-seropositive. The CDR3 runs from the conserved cysteine through the conserved F or W. The D gene is left open where the match is weak. Expanded clones get a size class; other rows say once, few or many, or leave the size out.

CDR3aa: CSAAGGTQYF
CDR3nt: TGCAGTGCCGCCGGCGGGACCCAGTACTTC
j_gene: TRBJ2-5
abundance: NA
d_gene: NA
v_gene: TRBV20-1

CDR3aa: CASSPRRDRGYDSNQPQHF
CDR3nt: TGTGCCAGTAGTCCCAGGAGGGACAGGGGTTACGATAGCAATCAGCCCCAGCATTTT
j_gene: TRBJ1-5
abundance: NA
d_gene: TRBD1
v_gene: TRBV19

CDR3aa: CASSLLAGVEETQYF
CDR3nt: TGTGCCAGCAGCTTACTGGCGGGCGTCGAAGAGACCCAGTACTTC
j_gene: TRBJ2-5
abundance: once
d_gene: NA
v_gene: TRBV7-9

CDR3aa: CAWSEGGSNQPQHF
CDR3nt: TGTGCCTGGAGTGAAGGGGGTAGCAATCAGCCCCAGCATTTT
j_gene: TRBJ1-5
abundance: NA
d_gene: NA
v_gene: TRBV30

CDR3aa: CASSLQGGTYEQYF
CDR3nt: TGTGCCAGCAGCTTACAAGGGGGAACCTACGAGCAGTACTTC
j_gene: TRBJ2-7
abundance: NA
d_gene: NA
v_gene: TRBV7-8

CDR3aa: CAISESVAGGEETQYF
CDR3nt: TGTGCCATCAGTGAGTCGGTAGCGGGAGGAGAAGAGACCCAGTACTTC
j_gene: TRBJ2-5
abundance: NA
d_gene: TRBD2
v_gene: TRBV10-3

CDR3aa: CACSKGQGASQETQYF
CDR3nt: TGTGCCTGTTCTAAGGGACAGGGGGCATCGCAGGAGACCCAGTACTTC
j_gene: TRBJ2-5
abundance: once
d_gene: TRBD1
v_gene: TRBV30

CDR3aa: CASTPDQSTYEQYF
CDR3nt: TGTGCCAGCACCCCCGATCAGTCAACCTACGAGCAGTACTTC
j_gene: TRBJ2-7
abundance: NA
d_gene: NA
v_gene: TRBV7-8

CDR3aa: CASSSAGTSGSYEQYF
CDR3nt: TGTGCCAGCAGCTCCGCCGGGACTAGCGGGAGCTACGAGCAGTACTTC
j_gene: TRBJ2-7
abundance: NA
d_gene: TRBD2
v_gene: TRBV28

CDR3aa: CASSLGTGVTEAFF
CDR3nt: TGTGCCAGCAGCTTAGGGACAGGGGTCACTGAAGCTTTCTTT
j_gene: TRBJ1-1
abundance: NA
d_gene: TRBD1
v_gene: TRBV7-9

CDR3aa: CAISGEGGGSYEQYF
CDR3nt: TGTGCCATCAGTGGAGAAGGGGGCGGCTCCTACGAGCAGTACTTC
j_gene: TRBJ2-7
abundance: NA
d_gene: TRBD1
v_gene: TRBV10-3

CDR3aa: CASSLAALTYNEQFF
CDR3nt: TGTGCCAGCAGCTTAGCGGCCCTTACCTACAATGAGCAGTTCTTC
j_gene: TRBJ2-1
abundance: NA
d_gene: NA
v_gene: TRBV7-2

CDR3aa: CASSSLPTGLVIDEQYF
CDR3nt: TGCGCCAGCAGCTCCTTACCGACGGGACTAGTAATCGACGAGCAGTACTTC
j_gene: TRBJ2-7
abundance: NA
d_gene: TRBD2
v_gene: TRBV5-1

CDR3aa: CAWTTGPLGYTF
CDR3nt: TGTGCCTGGACTACAGGGCCCCTTGGCTACACCTTC
j_gene: TRBJ1-2
abundance: NA
d_gene: NA
v_gene: TRBV30

CDR3aa: CASSARSGESSTDTQYF
CDR3nt: TGTGCCAGCAGCGCGAGGTCAGGGGAAAGTAGCACAGATACGCAGTATTTT
j_gene: TRBJ2-3
abundance: NA
d_gene: NA
v_gene: TRBV11-3

CDR3aa: CASSIGSPTSSNQPQHF
CDR3nt: TGTGCCAGTAGTATAGGTTCTCCGACATCCAGCAATCAGCCCCAGCATTTT
j_gene: TRBJ1-5
abundance: NA
d_gene: NA
v_gene: TRBV19

CDR3aa: CASKKQGDGYTF
CDR3nt: TGTGCCAGCAAAAAACAGGGCGACGGCTACACCTTC
j_gene: TRBJ1-2
abundance: NA
d_gene: NA
v_gene: TRBV6-1

CDR3aa: CASNPQGTQGKHIQYF
CDR3nt: TGTGCCAGCAATCCTCAGGGGACACAGGGGAAACACATTCAGTACTTC
j_gene: TRBJ2-4
abundance: NA
d_gene: TRBD1
v_gene: TRBV28

CDR3aa: CAWQPGLALPDTQYF
CDR3nt: TGTGCCTGGCAACCGGGACTAGCGCTTCCCGATACGCAGTATTTT
j_gene: TRBJ2-3
abundance: NA
d_gene: TRBD2
v_gene: TRBV30

CDR3aa: CASSFPQGNEQFF
CDR3nt: TGTGCCAGCAGTTTTCCCCAGGGCAATGAGCAGTTCTTC
j_gene: TRBJ2-1
abundance: few
d_gene: NA
v_gene: TRBV6-6

CDR3aa: CSAILAEGRTDTQYF
CDR3nt: TGCAGCGCGATTCTAGCGGAGGGGCGCACAGATACGCAGTATTTT
j_gene: TRBJ2-3
abundance: NA
d_gene: TRBD2
v_gene: TRBV29-1

CDR3aa: CSVSRPERTDTQYF
CDR3nt: TGCAGCGTTTCCAGGCCAGAACGGACAGATACGCAGTATTTT
j_gene: TRBJ2-3
abundance: NA
d_gene: NA
v_gene: TRBV29-1

CDR3aa: CASFPKRIVGEQYF
CDR3nt: TGTGCCAGCTTCCCAAAGCGGATCGTTGGAGAGCAGTACTTC
j_gene: TRBJ2-7
abundance: NA
d_gene: NA
v_gene: TRBV9

CDR3aa: CASSNTGYGTSGGPEQYF
CDR3nt: TGTGCCAGCAGCAATACAGGATATGGGACTAGCGGGGGGCCCGAGCAGTACTTC
j_gene: TRBJ2-7
abundance: NA
d_gene: TRBD2
v_gene: TRBV28

CDR3aa: CASSETPGVDTQYF
CDR3nt: TGTGCCAGCAGCGAGACCCCGGGGGTGGATACGCAGTATTTT
j_gene: TRBJ2-3
abundance: NA
d_gene: NA
v_gene: TRBV9

CDR3aa: CASSSRDYSYEQYF
CDR3nt: TGTGCCAGCAGCTCCCGGGACTACTCCTACGAGCAGTACTTC
j_gene: TRBJ2-7
abundance: NA
d_gene: TRBD2
v_gene: TRBV7-2

CDR3aa: CASSLGTSRAEQFF
CDR3nt: TGTGCCAGCAGCTTGGGGACTAGTCGGGCTGAGCAGTTCTTC
j_gene: TRBJ2-1
abundance: NA
d_gene: TRBD2
v_gene: TRBV11-3

CDR3aa: CASSLVGRGQTEAFF
CDR3nt: TGTGCCAGCAGCTTAGTGGGCAGGGGGCAAACTGAAGCTTTCTTT
j_gene: TRBJ1-1
abundance: NA
d_gene: TRBD1
v_gene: TRBV11-3

CDR3aa: CASSPHASGWAYNEQFF
CDR3nt: TGTGCCAGCAGCCCCCACGCTAGCGGCTGGGCCTACAATGAGCAGTTCTTC
j_gene: TRBJ2-1
abundance: NA
d_gene: NA
v_gene: TRBV21-1

CDR3aa: CSVATGTFNEQYF
CDR3nt: TGCAGCGTGGCAACCGGGACATTTAACGAGCAGTACTTC
j_gene: TRBJ2-7
abundance: NA
d_gene: NA
v_gene: TRBV29-1

CDR3aa: CASSSRAGGQETQYF
CDR3nt: TGTGCCAGCAGCTCTCGGGCCGGAGGGCAAGAGACCCAGTACTTC
j_gene: TRBJ2-5
abundance: NA
d_gene: NA
v_gene: TRBV11-3

CDR3aa: CASSYRTGRGSYNEQFF
CDR3nt: TGCGCCAGCAGCTATCGTACTGGCAGGGGCTCCTACAATGAGCAGTTCTTC
j_gene: TRBJ2-1
abundance: NA
d_gene: NA
v_gene: TRBV5-1

CDR3aa: CASSLGLQAGGYTF
CDR3nt: TGTGCCAGCAGTTTAGGGCTACAGGCAGGTGGCTACACCTTC
j_gene: TRBJ1-2
abundance: NA
d_gene: NA
v_gene: TRBV27

CDR3aa: CASSGAGTSGYNEQFF
CDR3nt: TGTGCCAGCAGCGGCGCCGGGACTAGCGGATACAATGAGCAGTTCTTC
j_gene: TRBJ2-1
abundance: NA
d_gene: TRBD2
v_gene: TRBV9

CDR3aa: CASRDTGGDSYEQYF
CDR3nt: TGTGCCAGCAGAGATACAGGGGGCGACTCCTACGAGCAGTACTTC
j_gene: TRBJ2-7
abundance: NA
d_gene: TRBD1
v_gene: TRBV6-6

CDR3aa: CASSLSTQGWTEAFF
CDR3nt: TGTGCCAGCAGCTTGTCGACACAGGGCTGGACTGAAGCTTTCTTT
j_gene: TRBJ1-1
abundance: NA
d_gene: NA
v_gene: TRBV5-6

CDR3aa: CASSYGTSGNNEQFF
CDR3nt: TGCGCCAGCAGCTACGGGACTAGCGGGAACAATGAGCAGTTCTTC
j_gene: TRBJ2-1
abundance: NA
d_gene: TRBD2
v_gene: TRBV4-3

CDR3aa: CASQAGRVEDTQYF
CDR3nt: TGTGCCAGTCAGGCGGGCCGGGTGGAGGATACGCAGTATTTT
j_gene: TRBJ2-3
abundance: NA
d_gene: NA
v_gene: TRBV28

CDR3aa: CATSPGERLRIYGYTF
CDR3nt: TGTGCCACCTCCCCAGGGGAGCGACTTCGGATCTATGGCTACACCTTC
j_gene: TRBJ1-2
abundance: NA
d_gene: NA
v_gene: TRBV10-3